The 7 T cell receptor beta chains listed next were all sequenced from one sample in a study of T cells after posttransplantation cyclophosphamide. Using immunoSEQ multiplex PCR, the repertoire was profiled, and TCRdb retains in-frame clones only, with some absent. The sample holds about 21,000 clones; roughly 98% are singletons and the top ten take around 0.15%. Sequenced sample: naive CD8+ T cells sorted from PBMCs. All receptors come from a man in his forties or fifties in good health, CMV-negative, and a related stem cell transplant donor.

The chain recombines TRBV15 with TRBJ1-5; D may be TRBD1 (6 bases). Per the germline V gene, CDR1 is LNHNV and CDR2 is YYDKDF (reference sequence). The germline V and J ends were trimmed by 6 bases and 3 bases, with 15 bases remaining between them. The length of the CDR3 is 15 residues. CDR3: CATSPDRGNNQPQHF. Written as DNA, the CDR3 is TGTGCCACCAGTCCGGACAGAGGGAACAATCAGCCCCAGCATTTT. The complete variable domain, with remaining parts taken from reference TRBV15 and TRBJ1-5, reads DAMVIQNPRYQVTQFGKPVTLSCSQTLNHNVMYWYQQKSSQAPKLLFHYYDKDFNNEADTPDNFQSRRPNTSFCFLDIRSPGLGDTAMYLCATSPDRGNNQPQHFGDGTRLSIL.

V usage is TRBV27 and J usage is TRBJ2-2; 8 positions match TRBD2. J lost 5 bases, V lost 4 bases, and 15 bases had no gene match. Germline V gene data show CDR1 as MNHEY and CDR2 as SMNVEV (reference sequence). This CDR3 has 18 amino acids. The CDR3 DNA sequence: TGTGCCAGCAGTTCCCTCCGATCTAGCGGGTCGAGAACCGGGGAGCTGTTTTTT. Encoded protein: CASSSLRSSGSRTGELFF.

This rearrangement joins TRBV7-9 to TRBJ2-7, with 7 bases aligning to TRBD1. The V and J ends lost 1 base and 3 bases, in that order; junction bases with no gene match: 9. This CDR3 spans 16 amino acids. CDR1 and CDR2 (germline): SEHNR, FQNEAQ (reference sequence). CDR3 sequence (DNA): TGTGCCAGCAGCTTAGTACAGGGACAGAACCTCTACGAGCAGTACTTC. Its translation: CASSLVQGQNLYEQYF.

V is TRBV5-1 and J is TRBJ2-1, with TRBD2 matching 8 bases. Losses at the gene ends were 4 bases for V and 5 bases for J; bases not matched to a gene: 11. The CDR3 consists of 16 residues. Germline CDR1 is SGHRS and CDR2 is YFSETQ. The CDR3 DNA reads TGCGCCAGCAGCCCCGCGGGCGGGAGGCTCGACAATGAGCAGTTCTTC. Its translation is CASSPAGGRLDNEQFF.

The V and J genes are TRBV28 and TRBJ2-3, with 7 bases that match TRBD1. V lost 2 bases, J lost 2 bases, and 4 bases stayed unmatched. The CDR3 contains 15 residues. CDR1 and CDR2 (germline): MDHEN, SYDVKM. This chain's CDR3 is CASSLRGGLTDTQYF. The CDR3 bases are TGTGCCAGCAGTTTACGAGGGGGCCTCACAGATACGCAGTATTTT.

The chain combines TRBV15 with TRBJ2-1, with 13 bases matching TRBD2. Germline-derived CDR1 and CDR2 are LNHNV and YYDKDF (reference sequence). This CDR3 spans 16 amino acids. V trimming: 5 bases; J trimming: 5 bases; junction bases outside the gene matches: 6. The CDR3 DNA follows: TGTGCCACCAGCCGGGGGACTAGCGGGATTAACAATGAGCAGTTCTTC. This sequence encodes CATSRGTSGINNEQFF.

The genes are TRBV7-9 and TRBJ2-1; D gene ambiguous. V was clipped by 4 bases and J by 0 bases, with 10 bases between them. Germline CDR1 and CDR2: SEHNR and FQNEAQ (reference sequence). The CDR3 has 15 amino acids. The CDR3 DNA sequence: TGTGCCAGCAGCTCCCCCCTCAGCTCCTACAATGAGCAGTTCTTC. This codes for CASSSPLSSYNEQFF.